This T cell receptor (beta chain) is drawn from a study of cytomegalovirus exposure and HLA in healthy donors. V dropped 5 bases and J dropped 2 bases, with 15 bases sitting between them. Germline V CDR1 and CDR2: SGHTA, FQGNSA. The length of the CDR3 is 15 residues. The PCR had 60 Vbeta and 13 Jbeta primers. Method: immunoSEQ multiplex PCR; TCRdb's copy keeps in-frame clones and lacks some. The table records 130,000 to 150,000 clones, around three quarters of them present only once. The chain joins TRBV7-2 to TRBJ2-5; a possible D gene is TRBD1 (7 bases). This clonotype originated in a young man in good health and CMV-seronegative. Sequencing was done on a sample of PBMCs. The CDR3 nucleotides read TGTGCCAGCAGCCCTAGACAGGGACTTCAAGAGACCCAGTACTTC. This translates into CASSPRQGLQETQYF.